The source of this T cell receptor (beta chain) is a study of T cell repertoires in cytomegalovirus infection. Via MiXCR, TCRdb re-called the reads, giving one row per CDR3 protein. The sample lists hundreds of thousands of distinct CDR3 sequences, around 30% occurring once. Findings of the study overall: HLA-C-restricted CMV-specific TCR beta clonotypes prevailed in the ex vivo response.

This clonotype occurred a few times. What it binds is unknown. Germline V gives CDR1 SGHTA, CDR2 FQGNSA. V was clipped by 4 bases and J by 0 bases, with 13 bases between them. CDR3 length: 16 amino acids. This TCR was recovered from a human donor in good health (CMV status not recorded). Some clones in this sample may be carry-over from other donors' samples. Sequenced material: cultured PBMCs, taken from culture after CMV antigen stimulation. This chain connects TRBV7-2 to TRBJ2-4; a weak D match, TRBD2 (6 bases). This CDR3 is CASSSQPGLAKNIQYF. For the CDR3, the DNA is TGTGCCAGCAGCTCTCAACCGGGACTAGCCAAAAACATTCAGTACTTC.